The 27 T cell receptor beta chains reported below all come from one sample, sequenced in a study of blood T cell repertoires in COVID-19. TCRdb keeps only in-frame clones here, not all; method: immunoSEQ multiplex PCR. The table has 100,000 or so clones, 81% seen once; the top ten hold over 9%. The sequencing input was peripheral blood. These receptors were taken from a woman in her seventies with acute or convalescent COVID-19.

The chain has TRBV3-1 (or the pseudogene TRBV3-2) and TRBJ2-7; D is perhaps TRBD2 (6 bases). The CDR3 is 13 amino acids. Germline V CDR1 and CDR2: LGHDT, YNNKEL (reference sequence). V was shortened by 5 bases and J by 7 bases, with 15 bases between the two germline ends. CDR3 loop: CASSIRGRTEQYF. CDR3 bases: TGTGCCAGCAGCATCCGGGGGAGGACGGAGCAGTACTTC.

This chain connects TRBV18 to TRBJ1-2; a weak D match, TRBD1 (6 bases). V shed 2 bases and J shed 2 bases, with 18 bases lying between them. The CDR3 spans 17 residues. In germline, CDR1 is KGHSH, CDR2 LQKENI. Here the CDR3 reads CASSPFPSGTLNYGYTF. The CDR3, as DNA: TGTGCCAGCTCACCATTCCCCTCAGGGACATTAAACTATGGCTACACCTTC.

The chain has TRBV29-1 and TRBJ1-1; 8 bases align to TRBD1. V shed 6 bases and J 3 bases; nucleotides not matched to a gene: 6. Germline lookup yields CDR1 SQVTM and CDR2 ANQGSEA. The CDR3 is 13 amino acids. CDR3: CSVKTGVDTEAFF. Here the CDR3 DNA reads TGCAGCGTCAAGACAGGGGTAGACACTGAAGCTTTCTTT.

The chain has TRBV4-2 and TRBJ2-3, with 7 bases aligning to TRBD2. The CDR3 sequence is 15 residues long. The V and J ends lost 1 base and 1 base, in that order; junction bases with no gene match: 2. From germline, CDR1 is LGHNA and CDR2 YNFKEQ. This chain's CDR3 is CASSQGLAGTDTQYF. The DNA of the CDR3 is TGTGCCAGCAGCCAAGGTCTAGCGGGCACAGATACGCAGTATTTT.

V gene TRBV18 combines with J gene TRBJ1-2; weak D call: TRBD1 (6 bases). Trimming cost V 6 bases and J 5 bases, with 19 bases left between them. There are 15 residues in the CDR3. The V gene's germline CDR1 is KGHSH and CDR2 LQKENI. This CDR3 reads CASSPGGGGRYGYTF. CDR3 nucleotides: TGTGCCAGCTCCCCCGGCGGGGGCGGGCGGTATGGCTACACCTTC.

The chain employs TRBV3-1 (or the pseudogene TRBV3-2) and TRBJ1-6; 7 nucleotides agree with TRBD1. The germline V gene encodes CDR1 LGHDT and CDR2 YNNKEL (reference sequence). The CDR3 sequence is 20 residues long. J lost 0 bases, V lost 5 bases, and 16 bases had no gene match. The CDR3 spells CASSSKSPGGNFSYNSPLHF. The CDR3 DNA reads as TGTGCCAGCAGCTCCAAGTCTCCAGGGGGGAATTTCTCCTATAATTCACCCCTCCACTTT.

The table lists this clone with a count of one. The chain combines TRBV2 with TRBJ2-5, with TRBD1 matching 8 bases. The V gene end was trimmed by 5 bases and the J gene end by 4 bases; junction bases not matched to a gene: 6. The CDR3 is 14 amino acids. Germline loops: CDR1 SNHLY, CDR2 FYNNEI. Here the CDR3 reads CASSPRTGRETQYF. Written as DNA, the CDR3 is TGTGCCAGCAGTCCCCGGACAGGGAGAGAGACCCAGTACTTC.

CDR3 DNA sequence: TGTGCCAGCAGTGGGGGACAGGGGGCTATCGACAATGAGCAGTTCTTC. Protein product: CASSGGQGAIDNEQFF. The chain couples TRBV25-1 to TRBJ2-1; 12 bases agree with TRBD1. The CDR3 contains 16 residues. V lost 4 bases, J lost 5 bases, and 6 bases stayed unmatched. In germline, CDR1 is MGHDK, CDR2 SYGVNS.

The chain couples TRBV4-1 to TRBJ1-1; D might be TRBD1 (5 bases). Germline-derived CDR1 and CDR2 are MGHRA and YSYEKL. The V end lost 0 bases, the J end lost 1 base, and 9 bases lay between the germline ends. The CDR3 totals 15 residues. CDR3 protein: CASSQEGLPNTEAFF. In DNA form, the CDR3 reads TGCGCCAGCAGCCAAGAGGGACTCCCGAACACTGAAGCTTTCTTT.

The rearrangement links TRBV5-4 to TRBJ1-2; 9 nucleotides line up with TRBD1. V was clipped by 4 bases and J by 7 bases; unmatched bases: 11. CDR3 length equals 15 residues. Germline CDR1 and CDR2: SGHNT and YYREEE (reference sequence). In nucleotides, the CDR3 is TGTGCCAGCAGCCGGGAGACAGGGGGAATAGCTGGCTACACCTTC. Amino acid sequence: CASSRETGGIAGYTF.

This chain uses TRBV19 with TRBJ1-2; the match to TRBD1 covers 7 bases. The CDR3 sequence is 14 residues long. The V gene end was trimmed by 5 bases and the J gene end by 8 bases; junction bases not matched to a gene: 11. Germline assignment: CDR1 LNHDA and CDR2 SQIVND (reference sequence). CDR3 in DNA: TGTGCCAGTAGTCCCTATCAGGGGGGACGAGGCTACACCTTC. The encoded protein is CASSPYQGGRGYTF.

This chain links TRBV19 with TRBJ1-5, with 7 nucleotides matching TRBD1. The CDR3 length is 14 residues. CDR1 is LNHDA and CDR2 is SQIVND in the germline V gene (reference sequence). Unmatched junction bases numbered 5, after V lost 6 bases and J lost 3 bases. CDR3 in DNA: TGTGCCAGTAGCGGGACAGCTAACAATCAGCCCCAGCATTTT. It translates to CASSGTANNQPQHF.

This chain connects TRBV5-4 to TRBJ2-2, with TRBD2 matching 8 bases. Germline CDR1 SGHNT, CDR2 YYREEE (reference sequence). V lost 3 bases, J lost 5 bases, and 6 bases stayed unmatched. This CDR3 has 15 residues. CDR3 protein: CASSSTSGATGELFF. In DNA, the CDR3 is TGTGCCAGCAGCTCTACTAGCGGAGCGACCGGGGAGCTGTTTTTT.

As regards this clone: Additional DNA sequences in this sample encode the identical CDR3. The V call is TRBV13, the J call TRBJ1-1, with D uncertain. The CDR3 runs 14 residues. Germline-derived CDR1 and CDR2 are PRHDT and FYEKMQ (reference sequence). Trimming stripped 2 bases from V and 1 base from J, with 8 bases between. The CDR3 nucleotides are TGTGCCAGCAGCTTAACAGCCCCGAACACTGAAGCTTTCTTT. Encoded protein: CASSLTAPNTEAFF.

V and J are TRBV5-1 and TRBJ1-1; TRBD1 aligns across 7 bases. The CDR3 totals 15 residues. Germline V lookup: CDR1 SGHRS, CDR2 YFSETQ. V trimming: 4 bases; J trimming: 1 base; junction bases outside the gene matches: 7. This CDR3 reads CASSRQGDPNTEAFF. CDR3 nucleotide sequence: TGCGCCAGCAGCAGACAGGGAGACCCGAACACTGAAGCTTTCTTT.

This clone was seen a few times. The chain carries TRBV27 and TRBJ1-4; 8 bases agree with TRBD1. The V gene end was trimmed by 1 base and the J gene end by 8 bases; junction bases not matched to a gene: 3. The CDR3 consists of 14 residues. Germline lookup yields CDR1 MNHEY and CDR2 SMNVEV (reference sequence). DNA of the CDR3: TGTGCCAGCAGTTTATTCCGGACAGGGGAAAAACTGTTTTTT. Protein: CASSLFRTGEKLFF.

The CDR3 coding sequence is TGTGCCAGTAGTATTAATTCCGCGGCAGGGAGGACCGGGGAGCTGTTTTTT. The encoded protein is CASSINSAAGRTGELFF. V and J are TRBV19 and TRBJ2-2; D is possibly TRBD2 (6 bases). CDR3 size: 17 residues. The germline V and J ends were trimmed by 3 bases and 5 bases, with 19 bases remaining between them. Germline V lookup: CDR1 LNHDA, CDR2 SQIVND (reference sequence).

This chain joins TRBV3-1 (or the pseudogene TRBV3-2) and TRBJ1-2, with D possibly being TRBD1 (5 bases). Germline loops: CDR1 LGHDT, CDR2 YNNKEL (reference sequence). The germline V and J ends were trimmed by 0 bases and 8 bases, with 10 bases remaining between them. This CDR3 comprises 13 residues. DNA for the CDR3: TGTGCCAGCAGCCAAGAGGGGAGGGGCGGCTACACCTTC. Encoded protein: CASSQEGRGGYTF.

This chain's CDR3 is CATSRAAQGYEKLFF. The CDR3 DNA is TGTGCCACCAGCAGAGCCGCACAGGGGTATGAAAAACTGTTTTTT. This chain links TRBV15 with TRBJ1-4, with 7 positions matching TRBD1. After removal of 1 base from V and 6 bases from J, the junction contained 5 bases not matched to a gene. The CDR3 runs 15 residues. The germline CDR1 and CDR2 sequences are LNHNV and YYDKDF (reference sequence). Filled out from reference TRBV15 and TRBJ1-4, the complete variable domain reads DAMVIQNPRYQVTQFGKPVTLSCSQTLNHNVMYWYQQKSSQAPKLLFHYYDKDFNNEADTPDNFQSRRPNTSFCFLDIRSPGLGDTAMYLCATSRAAQGYEKLFFGSGTQLSVL.

The chain is built from TRBV5-1 and TRBJ1-1; D gene unclear. V was trimmed by 0 bases and J by 4 bases, leaving 10 bases between them. Germline V gives CDR1 SGHRS, CDR2 YFSETQ. The CDR3 runs 14 residues. This CDR3 reads CASSLEPYGTEAFF. The CDR3 DNA follows: TGCGCCAGCAGCTTGGAGCCCTACGGCACTGAAGCTTTCTTT.

CDR3 in DNA: TGTGCCAGCAGCCAAGACCCTCCGAACACTGAAGCTTTCTTT. As protein: CASSQDPPNTEAFF. The chain links TRBV3-1 (or the pseudogene TRBV3-2) to TRBJ1-1; D is unclear. Trimming stripped 0 bases from V and 1 base from J, with 6 bases between. The CDR3 has 14 amino acids. CDR1 is LGHDT and CDR2 is YNNKEL in the germline V gene (reference sequence).

This rearrangement joins TRBV30 to TRBJ1-2; D is unclear. This CDR3 is 13 amino acids long. The germline gives CDR1 GTSNPN, CDR2 SVGIG (reference sequence). The V end lost 3 bases, the J end lost 7 bases, and 15 bases lay between the germline ends. CDR3 DNA: TGTGCCTGGAGCCCCGATCGGGGTGCTGGCTACACCTTC. Amino acids: CAWSPDRGAGYTF.

This clone was seen only a few times. DNA for the CDR3: TGTGCCAGCAGCCTGGCCCGGGGGGGGACTAATCAGCCCCAGCATTTT. Translation gives CASSLARGGTNQPQHF. This sequence joins TRBV5-8 and TRBJ1-5; D possibly corresponds to TRBD1 (5 bases). Trimming removed 4 bases at V and 4 bases at J, with 18 bases between. The CDR3 contains 16 residues. CDR1 and CDR2 from the germline V gene are SGHTS and YDEGEE.

This chain joins TRBV10-3 and TRBJ1-1, with D hard to call. V lost 6 bases, J lost 3 bases, and 5 bases lay in between. Per the germline V gene, CDR1 is ENHRY and CDR2 is SYGVKD. The length of the CDR3 is 11 residues. CDR3 residues: CAISRDTEAFF. DNA of the CDR3: TGTGCCATCAGCCGGGACACTGAAGCTTTCTTT.

The V call is TRBV13, the J call TRBJ1-5; 7 bases map to TRBD1. This CDR3 comprises 19 residues. Germline V CDR1 and CDR2: PRHDT, FYEKMQ (reference sequence). The ends lost 3 bases at V and 3 bases at J; junction bases unmatched: 17. The CDR3: CASSFHCGFTGDSNQPQHF. CDR3 DNA: TGTGCCAGCAGCTTCCATTGCGGATTTACAGGGGACTCCAATCAGCCCCAGCATTTT.

The chain is built from TRBV4-3 and TRBJ1-4; a possible D gene is TRBD1 (5 bases). The germline V gene has CDR1 LGHNA and CDR2 YSLEER. Deletions cut 1 base from V and 6 bases from J, with 21 bases between. The CDR3 length is 18 residues. The CDR3 region has the DNA TGCGCCAGCAGCCAAGCTCTAAGCTTGGGACTTGTAGATGAAAAACTGTTTTTT. It encodes CASSQALSLGLVDEKLFF.

The V gene is TRBV27, the J gene TRBJ1-2, with D unresolved. CDR1 and CDR2 from the germline V gene are MNHEY and SMNVEV (reference sequence). V lost 7 bases to trimming and J lost 8 bases, with 14 bases between them. The CDR3 has 12 residues. The CDR3 protein is CASTSPVGGYTF. CDR3 DNA sequence: TGTGCCAGCACCTCCCCTGTTGGCGGCTACACCTTC.